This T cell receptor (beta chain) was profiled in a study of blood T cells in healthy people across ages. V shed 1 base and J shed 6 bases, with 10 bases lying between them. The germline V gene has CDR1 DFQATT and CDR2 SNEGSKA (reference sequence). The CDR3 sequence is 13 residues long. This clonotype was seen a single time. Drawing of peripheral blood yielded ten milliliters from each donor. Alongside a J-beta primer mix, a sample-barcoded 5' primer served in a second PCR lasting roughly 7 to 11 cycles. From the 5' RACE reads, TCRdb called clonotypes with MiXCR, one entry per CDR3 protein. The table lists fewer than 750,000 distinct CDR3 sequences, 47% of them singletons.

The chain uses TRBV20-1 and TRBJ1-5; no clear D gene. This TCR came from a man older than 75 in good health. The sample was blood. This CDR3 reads CSARGLGFQPQHF. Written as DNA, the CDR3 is TGCAGTGCTAGAGGATTAGGATTTCAGCCCCAGCATTTT.